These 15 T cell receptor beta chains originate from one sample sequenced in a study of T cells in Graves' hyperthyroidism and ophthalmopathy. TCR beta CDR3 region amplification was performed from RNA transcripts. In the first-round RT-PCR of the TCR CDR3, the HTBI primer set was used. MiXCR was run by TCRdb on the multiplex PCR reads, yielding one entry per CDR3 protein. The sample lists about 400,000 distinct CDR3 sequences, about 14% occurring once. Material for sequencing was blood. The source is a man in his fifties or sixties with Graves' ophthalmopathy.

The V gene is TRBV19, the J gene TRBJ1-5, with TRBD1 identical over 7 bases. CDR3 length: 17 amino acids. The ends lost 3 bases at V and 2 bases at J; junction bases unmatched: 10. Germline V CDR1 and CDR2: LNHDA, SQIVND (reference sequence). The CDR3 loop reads CASSIGQGESGNQPQHF. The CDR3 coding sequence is TGTGCCAGTAGTATTGGTCAGGGGGAGTCAGGCAATCAGCCCCAGCATTTT.

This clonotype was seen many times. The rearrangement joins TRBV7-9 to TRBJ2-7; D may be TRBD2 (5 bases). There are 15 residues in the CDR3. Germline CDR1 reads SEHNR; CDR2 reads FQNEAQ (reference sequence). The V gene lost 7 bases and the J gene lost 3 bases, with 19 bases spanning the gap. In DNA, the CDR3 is TGTGCCAGCACAGCAGGACGTCCCAGCGGCTACGAGCAGTACTTC. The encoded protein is CASTAGRPSGYEQYF. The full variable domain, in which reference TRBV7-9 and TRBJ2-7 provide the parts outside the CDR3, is DTGVSQNPRHKITKRGQNVTFRCDPISEHNRLYWYRQTLGQGPEFLTYFQNEAQLEKSRLLSDRFSAERPKGSFSTLEIQRTEQGDSAMYLCASTAGRPSGYEQYFGPGTRLTVT.

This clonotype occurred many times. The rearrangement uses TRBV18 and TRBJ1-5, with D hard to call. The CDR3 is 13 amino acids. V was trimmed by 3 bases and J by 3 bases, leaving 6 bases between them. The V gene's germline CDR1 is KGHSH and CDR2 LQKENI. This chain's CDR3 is CASSPASNQPQHF. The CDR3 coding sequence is TGTGCCAGCTCACCCGCCTCCAATCAGCCCCAGCATTTT.

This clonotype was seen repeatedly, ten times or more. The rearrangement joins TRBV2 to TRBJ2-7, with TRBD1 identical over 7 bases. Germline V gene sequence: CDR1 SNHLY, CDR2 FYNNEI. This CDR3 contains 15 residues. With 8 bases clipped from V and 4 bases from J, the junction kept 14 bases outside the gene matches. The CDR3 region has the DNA TGTGCCAGCCTCAGCGAGGGGGCGGGTTTGTACGAGCAGTACTTC. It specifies CASLSEGAGLYEQYF.

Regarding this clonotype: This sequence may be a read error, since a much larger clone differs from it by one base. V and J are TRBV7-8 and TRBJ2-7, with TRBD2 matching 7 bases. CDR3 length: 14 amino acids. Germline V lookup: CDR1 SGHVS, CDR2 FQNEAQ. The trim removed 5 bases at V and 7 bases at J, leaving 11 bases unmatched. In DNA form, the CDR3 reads TGTGCCAGCAGCCCAGGAGGGAGGGTGGTTGAGCAGTACTTC. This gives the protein CASSPGGRVVEQYF.

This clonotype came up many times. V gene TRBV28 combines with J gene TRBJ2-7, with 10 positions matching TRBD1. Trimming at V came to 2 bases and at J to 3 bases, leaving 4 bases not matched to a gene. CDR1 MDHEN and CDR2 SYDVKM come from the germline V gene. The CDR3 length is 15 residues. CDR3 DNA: TGTGCCAGCAGTTTACCCGGGACAGGGGACTACGAGCAGTACTTC. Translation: CASSLPGTGDYEQYF.

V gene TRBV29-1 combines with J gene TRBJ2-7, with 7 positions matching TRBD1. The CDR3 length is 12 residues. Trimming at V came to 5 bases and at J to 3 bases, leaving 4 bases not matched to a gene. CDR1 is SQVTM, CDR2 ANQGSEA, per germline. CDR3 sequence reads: CSVRQGGYEQYF. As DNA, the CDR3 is TGCAGCGTTCGACAGGGTGGCTACGAGCAGTACTTC.

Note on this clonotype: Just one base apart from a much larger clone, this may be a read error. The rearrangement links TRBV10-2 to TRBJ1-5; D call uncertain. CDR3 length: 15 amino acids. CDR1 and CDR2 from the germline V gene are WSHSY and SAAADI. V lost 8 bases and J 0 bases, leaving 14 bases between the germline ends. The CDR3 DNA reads TGCGCCAGCGGTCCAGAGGGTCGTAGCAATCAGCCCCAGCATTTT. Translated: CASGPEGRSNQPQHF.

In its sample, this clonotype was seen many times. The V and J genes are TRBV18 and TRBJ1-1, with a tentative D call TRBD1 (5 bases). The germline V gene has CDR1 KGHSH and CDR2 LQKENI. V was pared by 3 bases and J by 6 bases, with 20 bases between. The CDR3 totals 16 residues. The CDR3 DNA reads TGTGCCAGCTCACCTAGCGGGACCCAAGCGGCGGCTGAAGCTTTCTTT. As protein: CASSPSGTQAAAEAFF. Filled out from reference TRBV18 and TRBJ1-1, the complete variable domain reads NAGVMQNPRHLVRRRGQEARLRCSPMKGHSHVYWYRQLPEEGLKFMVYLQKENIIDESGMPKERFSAEFPKEGPSILRIQQVVRGDSAAYFCASSPSGTQAAAEAFFGQGTRLTVV.

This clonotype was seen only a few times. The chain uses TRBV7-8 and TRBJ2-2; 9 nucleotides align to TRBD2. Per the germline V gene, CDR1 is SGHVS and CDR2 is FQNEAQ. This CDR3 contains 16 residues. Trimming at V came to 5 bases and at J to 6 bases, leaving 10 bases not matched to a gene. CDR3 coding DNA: TGTGCCAGCAGCCATCAGGGACTAGCTCTCCCCGGGGAGCTGTTTTTT. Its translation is CASSHQGLALPGELFF. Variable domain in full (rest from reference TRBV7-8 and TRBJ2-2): GAGVSQSPRYKVAKRGQDVALRCDPISGHVSLFWYQQALGQGPEFLTYFQNEAQLDKSGLPSDRFFAERPEGSVSTLKIQRTQQEDSAVYLCASSHQGLALPGELFFGEGSRLTVL.

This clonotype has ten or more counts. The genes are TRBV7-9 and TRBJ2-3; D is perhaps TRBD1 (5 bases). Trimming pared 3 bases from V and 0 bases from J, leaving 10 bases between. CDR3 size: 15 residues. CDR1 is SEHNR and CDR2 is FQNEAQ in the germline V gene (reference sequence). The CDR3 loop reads CASSFGQGSTDTQYF. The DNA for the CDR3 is TGTGCCAGCAGCTTTGGCCAGGGTAGCACAGATACGCAGTATTTT.

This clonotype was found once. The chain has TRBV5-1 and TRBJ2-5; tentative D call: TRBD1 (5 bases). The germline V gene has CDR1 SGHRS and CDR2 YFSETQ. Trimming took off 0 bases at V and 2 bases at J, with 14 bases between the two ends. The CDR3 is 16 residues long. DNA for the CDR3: TGCGCCAGCAGCTTGGAGCCAGGGAAGGGGCAAGAGACCCAGTACTTC. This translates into CASSLEPGKGQETQYF. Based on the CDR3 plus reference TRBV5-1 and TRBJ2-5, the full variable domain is KAGVTQTPRYLIKTRGQQVTLSCSPISGHRSVSWYQQTPGQGLQFLFEYFSETQRNKGNFPGRFSGRQFSNSRSEMNVSTLELGDSALYLCASSLEPGKGQETQYFGPGTRLLVL.

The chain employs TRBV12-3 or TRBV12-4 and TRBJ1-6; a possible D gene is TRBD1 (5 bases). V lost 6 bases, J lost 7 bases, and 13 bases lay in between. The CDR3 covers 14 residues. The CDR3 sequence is CASRFSGLNSPLHF. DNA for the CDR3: TGTGCCAGCAGGTTCTCGGGGCTCAATTCACCCCTCCACTTT.

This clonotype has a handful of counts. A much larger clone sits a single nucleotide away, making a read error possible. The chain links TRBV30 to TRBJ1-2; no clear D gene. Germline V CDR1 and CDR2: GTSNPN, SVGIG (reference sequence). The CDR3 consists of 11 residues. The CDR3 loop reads CTWTVNYGYTF. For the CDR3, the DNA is TGTACCTGGACCGTTAACTATGGCTACACCTTC.

CDR3 sequence: CSAEEDRGNYGYTF. CDR3 DNA sequence: TGCAGTGCCGAAGAAGACAGGGGAAACTATGGCTACACCTTC. V and J are TRBV20-1 and TRBJ1-2, with 8 bases identical to TRBD1. Germline CDR1 reads DFQATT; CDR2 reads SNEGSKA (reference sequence). The CDR3 sequence is 14 residues long. Losses at the gene ends were 6 bases for V and 2 bases for J; bases not matched to a gene: 8.